The 14 T cell receptor beta chains given below trace back to one sample, sequenced in a study of cytomegalovirus exposure and HLA in healthy donors. The PCR had 60 Vbeta and 13 Jbeta primers. The repertoire was sequenced with immunoSEQ multiplex PCR; TCRdb's copy has only in-frame clones and lacks some. The repertoire consists of about 95,000 clones, with approximately 80% occurring once and the leading ten covering 4.1%. Material: PBMCs. The source is a woman aged 35 to 49 in good health and CMV-seropositive.

This chain links TRBV5-4 with TRBJ2-7; TRBD2 aligns across 10 bases. The CDR3 spans 15 residues. V shed 1 base, J shed 3 bases, and the junction held 4 bases outside the gene matches. Germline V gene sequence: CDR1 SGHNT, CDR2 YYREEE (reference sequence). The CDR3 DNA sequence: TGTGCCAGCAGCTTGTCTAGCGGGAGTGTCTACGAGCAGTACTTC. Encoded protein: CASSLSSGSVYEQYF.

The rearrangement links TRBV18 to TRBJ1-3; 9 bases are a match to TRBD1. Trimming cost V 3 bases and J 3 bases; bases outside gene matches: 12. The CDR3 loop spans 18 amino acids. The germline CDR1 and CDR2 sequences are KGHSH and LQKENI. The CDR3 DNA sequence: TGTGCCAGCTCACCGCCGAGGACAGGGGCCGTCTTTGGAAACACCATATATTTT. As protein: CASSPPRTGAVFGNTIYF.

The V gene is TRBV19, the J gene TRBJ2-1; possible D gene TRBD2, 6 bases. Trimming took 6 bases from V and 1 from J, leaving 10 bases between them. This CDR3 is built from 14 residues. CDR1 is LNHDA and CDR2 is SQIVND in the germline V gene (reference sequence). This CDR3 is CASSRGNSYNEQFF. The CDR3 bases are TGTGCCAGTAGCCGCGGGAATTCCTACAATGAGCAGTTCTTC.

This chain joins TRBV28 and TRBJ1-4, with 7 bases aligning to TRBD1. The germline V gene has CDR1 MDHEN and CDR2 SYDVKM. The ends lost 5 bases at V and 4 bases at J; junction bases unmatched: 10. CDR3 length equals 16 residues. As DNA, the CDR3 is TGTGCCAGCAGTGTACCCGGGACAGCTCGTAATGAAAAACTGTTTTTT. This translates into CASSVPGTARNEKLFF.

V usage is TRBV5-8 and J usage is TRBJ1-5, with TRBD1 matching over 11 bases. Germline V gives CDR1 SGHTS, CDR2 YDEGEE. The V gene end was trimmed by 4 bases and the J gene end by 6 bases; junction bases not matched to a gene: 3. The CDR3 loop spans 14 amino acids. The CDR3, as DNA: TGTGCCAGCAGCATGGGACAGGGGGTTCAGCCCCAGCATTTT. Its protein product is CASSMGQGVQPQHF. Supplemented by reference TRBV5-8 and TRBJ1-5, the full variable domain reads EAGVTQSPTHLIKTRGQQATLRCSPISGHTSVYWYQQALGLGLQFLLWYDEGEERNRGNFPPRFSGRQFPNYSSELNVNALELEDSALYLCASSMGQGVQPQHFGDGTRLSIL.

This chain joins TRBV7-9 and TRBJ2-7, with a possible D match to TRBD2 (7 bases). Germline CDR1 and CDR2: SEHNR and FQNEAQ (reference sequence). V lost 4 bases to trimming and J lost 2 bases, with 15 bases between them. The CDR3 has 15 amino acids. The CDR3 region is CASSSPVGGPYEQYF. Here the CDR3 DNA reads TGTGCCAGCAGCTCCCCCGTGGGGGGGCCCTACGAGCAGTACTTC.

V and J are TRBV28 and TRBJ1-1; the D is unclear. The CDR3 runs to 13 residues. Trimming shortened V by 4 bases and J by 7 bases, and 13 bases separated the two germline ends. CDR1 and CDR2 (germline): MDHEN, SYDVKM. DNA for the CDR3: TGTGCCAGCAGTTCCCGACGGAGTCTTGAAGCTTTCTTT. Translated: CASSSRRSLEAFF.

This clone was seen more than once but under ten times. The chain is built from TRBV5-4 and TRBJ2-5; TRBD2 matches 8 bases. Germline trimming cut 2 bases from V and 2 bases from J; bases unmatched to any gene: 8. The CDR3 sequence is 16 residues long. Per the germline V gene, CDR1 is SGHNT and CDR2 is YYREEE (reference sequence). The DNA of the CDR3 is TGTGCCAGCAGCTTAGGGTTAACGGGAGGGCAAGAGACCCAGTACTTC. This codes for CASSLGLTGGQETQYF. The complete variable domain, with remaining parts taken from reference TRBV5-4 and TRBJ2-5, reads ETGVTQSPTHLIKTRGQQVTLRCSSQSGHNTVSWYQQALGQGPQFIFQYYREEENGRGNFPPRFSGLQFPNYSSELNVNALELDDSALYLCASSLGLTGGQETQYFGPGTRLLVL.

The chain links TRBV15 to TRBJ1-1; D gene unclear. This CDR3 comprises 14 residues. Trimming cost V 0 bases and J 11 bases, with 16 bases left between them. Germline-derived CDR1 and CDR2 are LNHNV and YYDKDF (reference sequence). The CDR3 DNA is TGTGCCACCAGCAGAGACCAAGGAGCCCCTCGGGCTTTCTTT. Residues: CATSRDQGAPRAFF.

The rearrangement uses TRBV2 and TRBJ2-5; 8 bases align to TRBD2. The length of the CDR3 is 14 residues. Germline V gene lookup returns CDR1 SNHLY and CDR2 FYNNEI. J was trimmed by 4 bases and V by 2 bases; bases with no gene match: 3. CDR3 in amino acids: CASSEIRGGETQYF. CDR3 coding DNA: TGTGCCAGCAGTGAAATCCGGGGGGGAGAGACCCAGTACTTC.

This clone was observed a handful of times. This chain connects TRBV15 to TRBJ2-3; D is uncertain. Germline CDR1 reads LNHNV; CDR2 reads YYDKDF (reference sequence). V was clipped by 1 base and J by 2 bases, with 7 bases between them. This CDR3 is 14 amino acids long. CDR3: CATSRGTFTDTQYF. The DNA of the CDR3 is TGTGCCACCAGCAGAGGAACTTTCACAGATACGCAGTATTTT.

The chain recombines TRBV13 with TRBJ2-7; D possibly corresponds to TRBD1 (5 bases). Trimming took 0 bases from V and 2 from J, leaving 14 bases between them. Germline V gene lookup returns CDR1 PRHDT and CDR2 FYEKMQ (reference sequence). This CDR3 has 16 residues. The DNA for the CDR3 is TGTGCCAGCAGCTTAGGCCAGGGATATGGGGCCTACGAGCAGTACTTC. It codes for CASSLGQGYGAYEQYF.

CDR3 amino acids: CSVESPGDNEQFF. CDR3 nucleotides: TGCAGCGTTGAATCCCCCGGGGACAATGAGCAGTTCTTC. V and J are TRBV29-1 and TRBJ2-1, with a weak D call TRBD2 (5 bases). Germline V gene lookup returns CDR1 SQVTM and CDR2 ANQGSEA. The CDR3 covers 13 residues. Trimming pared 2 bases from V and 5 bases from J, leaving 10 bases between.

The chain employs TRBV7-6 and TRBJ2-2, with 8 bases lining up with TRBD2. Germline CDR1 SGHVS, CDR2 FNYEAQ. V trimming: 5 bases; J trimming: 1 base; junction bases outside the gene matches: 9. This CDR3 spans 17 amino acids. CDR3 sequence reads: CASSPWGLVGNTGELFF. The DNA for the CDR3 is TGTGCCAGCAGCCCCTGGGGACTAGTCGGGAACACCGGGGAGCTGTTTTTT. The complete variable domain, with remaining parts taken from reference TRBV7-6 and TRBJ2-2, reads GAGVSQSPRYKVTKRGQDVALRCDPISGHVSLYWYRQALGQGPEFLTYFNYEAQQDKSGLPNDRFSAERPEGSISTLTIQRTEQRDSAMYRCASSPWGLVGNTGELFFGEGSRLTVL.